Listed here are 24 T cell receptor beta chains from one sample, sequenced in a study of blood T cell repertoires in COVID-19. TCRdb's copy holds only in-frame clones and misses some; the assay was immunoSEQ multiplex PCR. This sample has roughly 220,000 clones, with roughly 84% found just once. Specimen: peripheral blood. All receptors come from a middle-aged woman who had recovered from COVID-19.

V and J are TRBV9 and TRBJ1-3, with TRBD1 identical over 10 bases. There are 16 residues in the CDR3. The J segment lost 4 bases and the V segment lost 3 bases, leaving 7 bases of the junction unmatched. Germline assignment: CDR1 SGDLS and CDR2 YYNGEE. CDR3 bases: TGTGCCAGCAGCGGCACCGGGACAGGGGTAGGAAACACCATATATTTT. This codes for CASSGTGTGVGNTIYF. Full variable domain (remainder filled in from reference TRBV9 and TRBJ1-3): DSGVTQTPKHLITATGQRVTLRCSPRSGDLSVYWYQQSLDQGLQFLIQYYNGEERAKGNILERFSAQQFPDLHSELNLSSLELGDSALYFCASSGTGTGVGNTIYFGEGSWLTVV.

The chain combines TRBV6-1 with TRBJ1-2; 10 bases are shared with TRBD1. CDR1 MNHNS and CDR2 SASEGT come from the germline V gene. Unmatched junction bases numbered 9, after V lost 1 base and J lost 7 bases. The CDR3 consists of 16 residues. The CDR3 DNA sequence: TGTGCCAGCAGTGAAGAGTGGACAGGGGGGAGGATTGGCTACACCTTC. Translated: CASSEEWTGGRIGYTF.

The J gene is TRBJ1-2, the V gene TRBV18; D unresolved. The V gene's germline CDR1 is KGHSH and CDR2 LQKENI. The CDR3 is 16 amino acids. V lost 0 bases, J lost 4 bases, and 15 bases lay in between. The CDR3: CASSPPGQLAGYGYTF. The CDR3, as DNA: TGTGCCAGCTCACCACCGGGTCAACTCGCAGGCTATGGCTACACCTTC.

The V call is TRBV11-2, the J call TRBJ1-3; TRBD1 is a possible D gene (5 bases). The CDR3 has 14 residues. Trimming removed 5 bases at V and 4 bases at J, with 12 bases between. Germline V gene data show CDR1 as SGHAT and CDR2 as FQNNGV. The CDR3 DNA follows: TGTGCCAGCAGCACAAGGGGATGGGGAAACACCATATATTTT. Its translation: CASSTRGWGNTIYF.

The genes are TRBV7-2 and TRBJ1-3; 8 positions match TRBD1. Losses at the gene ends were 4 bases for V and 0 bases for J; bases not matched to a gene: 2. The CDR3 sequence is 15 residues long. CDR1 and CDR2 from the germline V gene are SGHTA and FQGNSA. Here the CDR3 reads CASSSTGGSGNTIYF. The CDR3 region has the DNA TGTGCCAGCAGCTCCACAGGGGGCTCTGGAAACACCATATATTTT.

The rearrangement joins TRBV5-1 to TRBJ2-7, with TRBD1 identical over 7 bases. CDR3 length: 14 amino acids. Germline assignment: CDR1 SGHRS and CDR2 YFSETQ. The J segment lost 8 bases and the V segment lost 5 bases, leaving 13 bases of the junction unmatched. CDR3 coding DNA: TGCGCCAGCAGTGATGGGACAGCCGCTTACAAGCAGTACTTC. It is translated as CASSDGTAAYKQYF.

This sequence joins TRBV12-5 and TRBJ1-5; D not certain. The CDR3 consists of 16 residues. Germline CDR1 is LGHNT and CDR2 is FRNRAP. V lost 1 base and J 0 bases, leaving 10 bases between the germline ends. This CDR3 reads CASGLGTEYSNQPQHF. DNA of the CDR3: TGTGCTAGTGGTTTGGGAACAGAGTATAGCAATCAGCCCCAGCATTTT.

V and J are TRBV12-3 or TRBV12-4 and TRBJ1-3; D not resolved. V shed 8 bases and J shed 7 bases, with 6 bases lying between them. There are 10 residues in the CDR3. The CDR3 nucleotides read TGTGCCAGCGTCGGGAACACCATATATTTT. Protein: CASVGNTIYF.

The genes are TRBV6-5 and TRBJ1-1; 7 bases are shared with TRBD1. The V gene's germline CDR1 is MNHEY and CDR2 SVGAGI. This CDR3 has 14 amino acids. V dropped 2 bases and J dropped 7; count of bases not matched to a gene: 7. This chain's CDR3 is CASSYDGTAGEAFF. The DNA for the CDR3 is TGTGCCAGCAGTTACGACGGGACAGCGGGTGAAGCTTTCTTT.

This clone was seen a single time. The V call is TRBV5-4, the J call TRBJ2-1; D gene ambiguous. The germline V gene encodes CDR1 SGHNT and CDR2 YYREEE (reference sequence). The length of the CDR3 is 14 residues. V dropped 0 bases and J dropped 4 bases, with 8 bases sitting between them. CDR3 residues: CASSLGHGYNEQFF. CDR3 sequence (DNA): TGTGCCAGCAGCTTGGGGCACGGGTACAATGAGCAGTTCTTC.

The chain uses TRBV18 and TRBJ1-1, with D possibly being TRBD1 (6 bases). CDR1 and CDR2 (germline): KGHSH, LQKENI. The ends were cut back, 0 bases at V and 0 bases at J, with 20 bases in the middle. The CDR3 loop spans 19 amino acids. CDR3 nucleotide sequence: TGTGCCAGCTCACCACCGAGAGGACAGCCTGGCCTAATGAACACTGAAGCTTTCTTT. This sequence encodes CASSPPRGQPGLMNTEAFF. The full variable domain, rest sourced from reference TRBV18 and TRBJ1-1, is NAGVMQNPRHLVRRRGQEARLRCSPMKGHSHVYWYRQLPEEGLKFMVYLQKENIIDESGMPKERFSAEFPKEGPSILRIQQVVRGDSAAYFCASSPPRGQPGLMNTEAFFGQGTRLTVV.

This clone was recorded once. V usage is TRBV6-1 and J usage is TRBJ2-3; 10 bases agree with TRBD2. This CDR3 is 19 amino acids long. The V gene end was trimmed by 3 bases and the J gene end by 0 bases; junction bases not matched to a gene: 12. CDR1 and CDR2 (germline): MNHNS, SASEGT. Written as DNA, the CDR3 is TGTGCCAGCAGTGATGGGATAGCGGGGGGTAGCTCTAGCACAGATACGCAGTATTTT. Its protein is CASSDGIAGGSSSTDTQYF.

This clone has more than one count but fewer than ten. The chain recombines TRBV5-4 with TRBJ2-5; tentative D call: TRBD2 (6 bases). The CDR3 covers 14 residues. Germline V gene data show CDR1 as SGHNT and CDR2 as YYREEE (reference sequence). The V end was cut by 4 bases, the J end by 1 base, with 11 bases between. This chain's CDR3 is CASSEGLLQETQYF. CDR3 bases: TGTGCCAGCAGCGAGGGACTCCTCCAAGAGACCCAGTACTTC. The entire variable domain, with the rest obtained from reference TRBV5-4 and TRBJ2-5, is as follows: ETGVTQSPTHLIKTRGQQVTLRCSSQSGHNTVSWYQQALGQGPQFIFQYYREEENGRGNFPPRFSGLQFPNYSSELNVNALELDDSALYLCASSEGLLQETQYFGPGTRLLVL.

The CDR3 loop is CASSQLLAGRNIQYF. CDR3 nucleotide sequence: TGTGCCAGCAGTCAGCTCTTGGCGGGGAGGAACATTCAGTACTTC. The chain is built from TRBV6-2 or TRBV6-3 and TRBJ2-4; TRBD2 is a possible D gene (6 bases). The V end lost 5 bases, the J end lost 7 bases, and 18 bases lay between the germline ends. Germline CDR1 is MNHEY and CDR2 is SVGEGT. The CDR3 has 15 amino acids.

The V gene is TRBV29-1, the J gene TRBJ1-3; the match to TRBD1 covers 9 bases. CDR3 length: 14 amino acids. CDR1 SQVTM and CDR2 ANQGSEA come from the germline V gene. Trimming cost V 5 bases and J 3 bases; bases outside gene matches: 5. CDR3 in DNA: TGCAGCGTTCTTCCGGGACAGGGTGGAAACACCATATATTTT. Translating gives CSVLPGQGGNTIYF.

This chain connects TRBV29-1 to TRBJ2-1; D possibly corresponds to TRBD1 (7 bases). Germline V gene sequence: CDR1 SQVTM, CDR2 ANQGSEA. V was shortened by 0 bases and J by 5 bases, with 17 bases between the two germline ends. The CDR3 has 16 residues. As DNA, the CDR3 is TGCAGCGTTGAAGAAGTGGAGGGGGCGGACGACAATGAGCAGTTCTTC. Its translation is CSVEEVEGADDNEQFF.

This chain uses TRBV2 with TRBJ2-5, with 7 bases matching TRBD1. The CDR3 contains 13 residues. V shed 7 bases and J 7 bases; nucleotides not matched to a gene: 9. Germline CDR1 SNHLY, CDR2 FYNNEI. The CDR3 DNA reads as TGTGCCAGCACTAATACAGGGGAAGGGACCCAGTACTTC. This encodes CASTNTGEGTQYF.

The DNA for the CDR3 is TGCAGCGTACGGACAGGGGTTTCGGCTGAAGCTTTCTTT. This gives the protein CSVRTGVSAEAFF. The chain uses TRBV29-1 and TRBJ1-1; 9 bases line up with TRBD1. V trimming: 6 bases; J trimming: 6 bases; junction bases outside the gene matches: 8. There are 13 residues in the CDR3. The V gene's germline CDR1 is SQVTM and CDR2 ANQGSEA.

This clone has just a few counts. V usage is TRBV7-2 and J usage is TRBJ1-3; 10 nucleotides line up with TRBD1. The CDR3 is made up of 14 amino acids. CDR1 is SGHTA, CDR2 FQGNSA, per germline. Trimming took 5 bases from V and 6 from J; bases not matched to a gene: 4. CDR3 sequence (DNA): TGTGCCAGCAGCCCGGGACAGGGGAAAAACACCATATATTTT. Its protein product is CASSPGQGKNTIYF.

The rearrangement links TRBV3-1 (or the pseudogene TRBV3-2) to TRBJ2-4, with TRBD1 matching 7 bases. V gave up 4 bases and J gave up 6 bases; unmatched junction bases: 6. Germline V gene data show CDR1 as LGHDT and CDR2 as YNNKEL (reference sequence). CDR3 size: 14 residues. Written as DNA, the CDR3 is TGTGCCAGCAGCCCTCTCCGGGACAGAAACATTCAGTACTTC. Its translation is CASSPLRDRNIQYF.

The chain links TRBV11-2 to TRBJ2-7; 7 positions match TRBD1. Germline lookup yields CDR1 SGHAT and CDR2 FQNNGV. After removal of 1 base from V and 3 bases from J, the junction contained 6 bases not matched to a gene. The CDR3 has 15 residues. As DNA, the CDR3 is TGTGCCAGCAGCTTAGGACAGGGCGATTTCTACGAGCAGTACTTC. Translation: CASSLGQGDFYEQYF.

V gene TRBV7-6 combines with J gene TRBJ2-3; TRBD2 aligns across 10 bases. CDR1 and CDR2 from the germline V gene are SGHVS and FNYEAQ. The CDR3 sequence is 16 residues long. The V segment lost 1 base and the J segment 1 base; nucleotides outside the gene matches: 2. In nucleotides, the CDR3 is TGTGCCAGCAGCTTAGGCGGGACTAGCGGCACAGATACGCAGTATTTT. Translating gives CASSLGGTSGTDTQYF.

This sequence joins TRBV3-1 (or the pseudogene TRBV3-2) and TRBJ2-5; 9 bases map to TRBD2. J lost 4 bases, V lost 6 bases, and 3 bases had no gene match. CDR1 and CDR2 (germline): LGHDT, YNNKEL (reference sequence). This CDR3 contains 13 residues. CDR3 sequence (DNA): TGTGCCAGCAGACATAGCGGGGGAGAGACCCAGTACTTC. This sequence encodes CASRHSGGETQYF.

The J gene is TRBJ2-7, the V gene TRBV7-9; tentatively, D is TRBD2 (6 bases). CDR1 SEHNR and CDR2 FQNEAQ come from the germline V gene (reference sequence). CDR3 length equals 17 residues. Trimming left V 7 bases short and J 1 base short, with 23 bases between. CDR3 DNA sequence: TGTGCCAGCACCCCAGGTTGGGGCGGGACTGATTCCTACGAGCAGTACTTC. It specifies CASTPGWGGTDSYEQYF.